The 25 T cell receptor beta chains listed next were all sequenced from one sample in a study of T cell clonotyping in hematopoietic cell transplantation. Time point given: recipient sample about 28 days before transplant, after cytoreduction. TCRdb keeps only in-frame clones here, not all; method: immunoSEQ multiplex PCR. The sample includes about 45,000 clones, about four fifths of them seen just once. The sample in question was peripheral blood mononuclear cells, obtained before stem cell transplant. The receptors here all came from a man in his sixties with myelodysplastic syndrome. Some clones in this sample may be carry-over from other donors' samples.

The chain uses TRBV10-3 and TRBJ2-7; TRBD1 matches 9 bases. CDR3 length: 12 residues. V was pared by 10 bases and J by 5 bases, with 6 bases of the junction left unmatched. Germline-derived CDR1 and CDR2 are ENHRY and SYGVKD. CDR3 residues: CASRDRADEQYF. The CDR3 DNA sequence: TGTGCCAGCCGGGACAGGGCCGACGAGCAGTACTTC.

CDR3 amino acids: CASIRQGGTGELFF. The CDR3 region has the DNA TGTGCCAGCATCAGACAGGGCGGAACCGGGGAGCTGTTTTTT. The chain uses TRBV6-5 and TRBJ2-2; 7 nucleotides align to TRBD1. V lost 7 bases, J lost 5 bases, and 7 bases stayed unmatched. There are 14 residues in the CDR3. CDR1 is MNHEY and CDR2 is SVGAGI in the germline V gene.

The V and J genes are TRBV29-1 and TRBJ2-1, with TRBD2 matching 14 bases. The germline gives CDR1 SQVTM, CDR2 ANQGSEA. The CDR3 runs 16 residues. V trimming: 6 bases; J trimming: 4 bases; junction bases outside the gene matches: 8. In DNA form, the CDR3 reads TGCAGCGTCTTGACTAGCGGGGGGGCTTCTTACAATGAGCAGTTCTTC. This codes for CSVLTSGGASYNEQFF.

Only one count was recorded for this clone. CDR3 region: CASSSRDNNQPQHF. CDR3 in DNA: TGTGCCAGTAGTTCCCGGGACAACAATCAGCCCCAGCATTTT. The chain employs TRBV19 and TRBJ1-5; a possible D gene is TRBD1 (6 bases). The CDR3 has 14 amino acids. CDR1 and CDR2 from the germline V gene are LNHDA and SQIVND (reference sequence). V lost 5 bases, J lost 3 bases, and 11 bases lay in between.

In nucleotides, the CDR3 is TGTGCCAGCACCGCTCCCCCGGGACAGGGGGATCGGGGCACTGAAGCTTTCTTT. Its protein is CASTAPPGQGDRGTEAFF. The chain carries TRBV13 and TRBJ1-1; TRBD1 matches 11 bases. V gave up 7 bases and J gave up 4 bases; unmatched junction bases: 17. The length of the CDR3 is 18 residues. Germline V gives CDR1 PRHDT, CDR2 FYEKMQ (reference sequence).

V and J are TRBV10-2 and TRBJ2-7; 9 bases fit TRBD1. The CDR3 contains 13 residues. Germline V gene sequence: CDR1 WSHSY, CDR2 SAAADI. V shed 7 bases and J 5 bases; nucleotides not matched to a gene: 6. The DNA for the CDR3 is TGCGCCAGCACTCGGGACAGGGCGGACGAGCAGTACTTC. Translating gives CASTRDRADEQYF.

The V and J genes are TRBV4-3 and TRBJ1-4, with TRBD1 identical over 9 bases. This CDR3 has 15 amino acids. Losses at the gene ends were 3 bases for V and 7 bases for J; bases not matched to a gene: 6. The germline gives CDR1 LGHNA, CDR2 YSLEER. CDR3 nucleotide sequence: TGCGCCAGCAGCCAGGGCCCGGGACAGGGTGAAAAACTGTTTTTT. Amino acids: CASSQGPGQGEKLFF.

The V call is TRBV29-1, the J call TRBJ1-1, with D hard to call. CDR1 SQVTM and CDR2 ANQGSEA come from the germline V gene. The CDR3 has 13 amino acids. Trimming took off 6 bases at V and 0 bases at J, with 11 bases between the two ends. The CDR3 loop is CSVVQSLNTEAFF. The CDR3 coding sequence is TGCAGCGTGGTACAGTCTTTGAACACTGAAGCTTTCTTT.

The count of this clone is one. The chain uses TRBV27 and TRBJ1-2; D might be TRBD1 (5 bases). The CDR3 covers 15 residues. V was cut by 3 bases and J by 2 bases, with 13 bases left in between. The V gene's germline CDR1 is MNHEY and CDR2 SMNVEV (reference sequence). CDR3: CASSLNIRANYGYTF. CDR3 bases: TGTGCCAGCAGTTTGAATATCAGGGCCAACTATGGCTACACCTTC.

The rearrangement links TRBV10-2 to TRBJ2-1, with unresolved D. Germline V gene data show CDR1 as WSHSY and CDR2 as SAAADI. This CDR3 is 13 amino acids long. Trimming removed 7 bases at V and 3 bases at J, with 10 bases between. The CDR3 loop reads CASKGTFYNEQFF. CDR3 nucleotide sequence: TGCGCCAGCAAGGGCACTTTCTACAATGAGCAGTTCTTC.

J is TRBJ1-5 and V is TRBV2; no firm D call. The germline V gene encodes CDR1 SNHLY and CDR2 FYNNEI. Trimming stripped 0 bases from V and 5 bases from J, with 17 bases between. CDR3 length: 17 residues. The CDR3 DNA follows: TGTGCCAGCAGTGAAGCGGGAGCAGCCCGGCCTTATCAGCCCCAGCATTTT. It specifies CASSEAGAARPYQPQHF.

This clone has just one count. The chain recombines TRBV6-5 with TRBJ1-3; a weak D match, TRBD1 (5 bases). The V end was cut by 5 bases, the J end by 0 bases, with 11 bases between. The CDR3 loop spans 15 amino acids. The V gene's germline CDR1 is MNHEY and CDR2 SVGAGI. The CDR3 DNA reads TGTGCCAGCAGTGCCCGGGGGGTCTCTGGAAACACCATATATTTT. Amino acid sequence: CASSARGVSGNTIYF.

The rearrangement joins TRBV4-3 to TRBJ1-3; TRBD1 aligns across 9 bases. This CDR3 comprises 16 residues. With 3 bases clipped from V and 7 bases from J, the junction kept 10 bases outside the gene matches. Per germline, CDR1 LGHNA and CDR2 YSLEER. CDR3 in DNA: TGCGCCAGCAGCCAGACAGCAAGACAGGGGGGGAACACCATATATTTT. Translating it yields CASSQTARQGGNTIYF.

CDR3 protein: CASSLDVRPGSPLHF. The CDR3 DNA sequence: TGTGCCAGCAGCTTAGACGTCAGGCCGGGGTCACCCCTCCACTTT. This chain connects TRBV11-2 to TRBJ1-6; unclear D gene. Trimming removed 0 bases from V and 10 bases from J, with 13 bases in between. The germline CDR1 and CDR2 sequences are SGHAT and FQNNGV. The CDR3 loop spans 15 amino acids.

This clone came up once. V and J are TRBV7-9 and TRBJ1-1; D is undetermined. The length of the CDR3 is 15 residues. Germline CDR1 is SEHNR and CDR2 is FQNEAQ (reference sequence). The V end lost 5 bases, the J end lost 0 bases, and 13 bases lay between the germline ends. The CDR3 DNA reads as TGTGCCAGCAGCACTAGTGACACCCTGAACACTGAAGCTTTCTTT. Protein sequence: CASSTSDTLNTEAFF.

The J gene is TRBJ1-1, the V gene TRBV7-9; 9 bases line up with TRBD1. This CDR3 spans 16 amino acids. The V and J ends lost 5 bases and 4 bases, in that order; junction bases with no gene match: 11. Germline V gives CDR1 SEHNR, CDR2 FQNEAQ (reference sequence). CDR3 sequence (DNA): TGTGCCAGCAGCGGTTTGCGGAGACAGGGGGGCACTGAAGCTTTCTTT. Translation: CASSGLRRQGGTEAFF.

This clone was found once. V is TRBV10-3 and J is TRBJ1-5; no definite D call. V was cut by 6 bases and J by 11 bases, with 17 bases left in between. CDR1 and CDR2 from the germline V gene are ENHRY and SYGVKD. There are 13 residues in the CDR3. The CDR3 sequence is CAIRITEDGAQHF. DNA for the CDR3: TGTGCCATCAGGATTACTGAGGATGGGGCCCAGCATTTT.

The chain uses TRBV14 and TRBJ1-2, with a tentative D call TRBD1 (5 bases). V was cut by 4 bases and J by 4 bases, with 7 bases left in between. The CDR3 has 12 amino acids. Germline V gene sequence: CDR1 SGHDN, CDR2 FVKESK. The CDR3 protein is CASSRDLYGYTF. For the CDR3, the DNA is TGTGCCAGCAGCCGGGACCTCTATGGCTACACCTTC.

This clone appeared a few times. The junction departs from the called germline gene at one end, perhaps through a read error. This chain links TRBV6-1 with TRBJ1-2; no firm D call. The CDR3 contains 10 residues. CDR1 is MNHNS, CDR2 SASEGT, per germline. The CDR3 sequence: CASSEEREAF. DNA of the CDR3: TGTGCCAGCAGTGAAGAACGGGAGGCCTTC.

This chain connects TRBV19 to TRBJ1-1; the D is unclear. Germline V gene data show CDR1 as LNHDA and CDR2 as SQIVND (reference sequence). The germline V and J ends were trimmed by 1 base and 0 bases, with 12 bases remaining between them. CDR3 length: 16 amino acids. CDR3 protein: CASSIVRRVLNTEAFF. CDR3 sequence (DNA): TGTGCCAGTAGTATAGTACGGAGAGTCCTGAACACTGAAGCTTTCTTT. The full variable domain, completed using reference TRBV19 and TRBJ1-1, is DGGITQSPKYLFRKEGQNVTLSCEQNLNHDAMYWYRQDPGQGLRLIYYSQIVNDFQKGDIAEGYSVSREKKESFPLTVTSAQKNPTAFYLCASSIVRRVLNTEAFFGQGTRLTVV.

This clone was counted once. The chain has TRBV6-5 and TRBJ2-7, with D uncertain. This CDR3 is built from 12 residues. Germline CDR1 and CDR2: MNHEY and SVGAGI. The V and J ends lost 2 bases and 4 bases respectively, with 6 bases between them. This CDR3 reads CASSYGPYEQYF. DNA for the CDR3: TGTGCCAGCAGTTACGGGCCTTACGAGCAGTACTTC.

The genes are TRBV27 and TRBJ1-4; D may be TRBD1 (6 bases). Germline V CDR1 and CDR2: MNHEY, SMNVEV (reference sequence). The CDR3 loop spans 14 amino acids. Trimming left V 9 bases short and J 8 bases short, with 19 bases between. CDR3 loop: CASASGTHLEKLFF. The CDR3 DNA is TGTGCCAGTGCTTCCGGGACACACCTGGAAAAACTGTTTTTT.

The rearrangement joins TRBV4-1 to TRBJ2-7; TRBD2 might be the D (6 bases). Per the germline V gene, CDR1 is MGHRA and CDR2 is YSYEKL. The CDR3 is 13 residues long. V was clipped by 0 bases and J by 10 bases, with 13 bases between them. CDR3 in amino acids: CASSQDIRRAQYF. In nucleotides, the CDR3 is TGCGCCAGCAGCCAAGATATTCGGAGGGCACAGTACTTC.

V usage is TRBV5-1 and J usage is TRBJ1-2; D remains unclear. CDR1 is SGHRS and CDR2 is YFSETQ in the germline V gene. The CDR3 extends over 14 amino acids. Trimming took 0 bases from V and 4 from J, leaving 10 bases between them. Here the CDR3 reads CASSLVGPAYGYTF. In DNA form, the CDR3 reads TGCGCCAGCAGCTTGGTAGGACCGGCCTATGGCTACACCTTC.

A word on this clone: The same CDR3 is also encoded by other DNA sequences in this sample. The V and J genes are TRBV20-1 and TRBJ2-3; no clear D gene. The CDR3 has 11 amino acids. Germline CDR1 reads DFQATT; CDR2 reads SNEGSKA (reference sequence). V lost 3 bases and J 1 base, leaving 2 bases between the germline ends. The DNA of the CDR3 is TGCAGTGCTAGCGGCACAGATACGCAGTATTTT. Translating it yields CSASGTDTQYF.